The 14 T cell receptor beta chains reported below all come from one sample, sequenced in a study of T cells in Graves' hyperthyroidism and ophthalmopathy. RNA transcripts were the template for amplifying TCR beta CDR3 regions. In the first-round RT-PCR of the TCR CDR3, the HTBI primer set was used. MiXCR, run by TCRdb on the multiplex PCR reads, gives a single entry per CDR3 protein. Of about 340,000 distinct CDR3 sequences in the sample, around 23% were seen once. Sequencing used blood. The source of these receptors is a woman in her forties or fifties with Graves' hyperthyroidism.

In this sample, this clonotype turned up many times. The CDR3 reads CACADRSADIQYF. The DNA of the CDR3 is TGTGCCTGCGCCGATAGGTCGGCGGACATTCAGTACTTC. The J gene is TRBJ2-4, the V gene TRBV30, with D hard to call. Looked up from germline, CDR1 is GTSNPN and CDR2 is SVGIG (reference sequence). V lost 6 bases, J lost 8 bases, and 17 bases lay in between. The CDR3 sequence is 13 residues long.

This clonotype has a handful of counts. CDR3 DNA: TGTGCCAGCAGCGCGCACCAGGGGATGGACTATGGCTACACCTTC. Translating gives CASSAHQGMDYGYTF. V is TRBV7-2 and J is TRBJ1-2; tentative D call: TRBD1 (6 bases). This CDR3 contains 15 residues. CDR1 SGHTA and CDR2 FQGNSA come from the germline V gene. The V end lost 5 bases, the J end lost 3 bases, and 16 bases lay between the germline ends. The whole variable domain, filled in from reference TRBV7-2 and TRBJ1-2, reads GAGVSQSPSNKVTEKGKDVELRCDPISGHTALYWYRQSLGQGLEFLIYFQGNSAPDKSGLPSDRFSAERTGGSVSTLTIQRTQQEDSAVYLCASSAHQGMDYGYTFGSGTRLTVV.

The chain recombines TRBV4-3 with TRBJ1-4, with 7 positions matching TRBD1. Germline CDR1 is LGHNA and CDR2 is YSLEER. The length of the CDR3 is 15 residues. Losses at the gene ends were 0 bases for V and 7 bases for J; bases not matched to a gene: 5. The CDR3 reads CASSQEPGGGEKLFF. The CDR3 coding sequence is TGCGCCAGCAGCCAAGAGCCAGGGGGAGGTGAAAAACTGTTTTTT.

This clonotype was recorded at least ten times. The chain uses TRBV7-8 and TRBJ2-5; D not certain. Germline V gives CDR1 SGHVS, CDR2 FQNEAQ. The length of the CDR3 is 13 residues. V shed 2 bases and J shed 7 bases, with 11 bases lying between them. The DNA for the CDR3 is TGTGCCAGCAGCTTAAAGACGGACCTGACCCAGTACTTC. The encoded protein is CASSLKTDLTQYF.

This clonotype has just a few counts. The chain recombines TRBV5-1 with TRBJ2-1; no reliable D call. Trimming pared 4 bases from V and 3 bases from J, leaving 8 bases between. Germline V gives CDR1 SGHRS, CDR2 YFSETQ. The CDR3 sequence is 13 residues long. CDR3 region: CASSPMDYNEQFF. CDR3 bases: TGCGCCAGCAGCCCCATGGACTACAATGAGCAGTTCTTC.

The genes are TRBV10-2 and TRBJ2-7; TRBD2 agrees at 8 bases. The germline gives CDR1 WSHSY, CDR2 SAAADI. V was clipped by 6 bases and J by 9 bases; unmatched bases: 13. This CDR3 spans 14 amino acids. CDR3: CASSQSSGRSWQYF. CDR3 nucleotide sequence: TGCGCCAGCAGCCAGAGCAGCGGGAGAAGTTGGCAGTACTTC.

A single count supports this clonotype. This rearrangement joins TRBV13 to TRBJ2-7; D is undetermined. The CDR3 is 15 residues long. Between the trimmed V and J ends, which lost 4 bases and 0 bases, there was a span of 13 bases. Germline V gene data show CDR1 as PRHDT and CDR2 as FYEKMQ (reference sequence). The CDR3 reads CASSSSGRSSYEQYF. CDR3 in DNA: TGTGCCAGCAGCTCAAGTGGGCGGAGCTCCTACGAGCAGTACTTC.

The chain recombines TRBV25-1 with TRBJ1-1, with a weak D call TRBD1 (5 bases). Per the germline V gene, CDR1 is MGHDK and CDR2 is SYGVNS. Trimming pared 4 bases from V and 1 base from J, leaving 13 bases between. The CDR3 runs to 15 residues. The CDR3 DNA sequence: TGTGCCAGCAGTGTTCAGGGAAGGGGGAACACTGAAGCTTTCTTT. Residues: CASSVQGRGNTEAFF.

This chain's CDR3 is CASSRGGTQTYEQYF. The CDR3 DNA reads TGTGCCAGTTCGCGGGGGGGGACGCAGACCTACGAGCAGTACTTC. This chain links TRBV19 with TRBJ2-7; 9 bases align to TRBD2. J was trimmed by 2 bases and V by 8 bases; bases with no gene match: 10. The CDR3 covers 15 residues. Germline lookup yields CDR1 LNHDA and CDR2 SQIVND (reference sequence).

A note on this clonotype: A much larger clone lies one base from this, so it may be a read error. The rearrangement links TRBV12-3 or TRBV12-4 to TRBJ1-2, with a weak D call TRBD1 (5 bases). V was clipped by 6 bases and J by 1 base, with 15 bases between them. There are 15 residues in the CDR3. This CDR3 reads CASSLGPRYNYGYTF. CDR3 sequence (DNA): TGTGCCAGCAGCCTGGGACCCAGGTATAACTATGGCTACACCTTC.

Notes on this clonotype: A single base separates this from a much larger clone, so it may be a read error. CDR3 coding DNA: TGTGCCGGCAGTGAGTTGGCAAATCAGCCCCAGCATTTT. Translated: CAGSELANQPQHF. The rearrangement joins TRBV6-1 to TRBJ1-5; D gene unclear. The CDR3 has 13 residues. The V gene's germline CDR1 is MNHNS and CDR2 SASEGT.

This clonotype has a handful of counts. The chain joins TRBV20-1 to TRBJ2-5, with 7 bases fitting TRBD1. The V gene's germline CDR1 is DFQATT and CDR2 SNEGSKA (reference sequence). The CDR3 consists of 14 residues. J was trimmed by 3 bases and V by 1 base; bases with no gene match: 5. CDR3 nucleotides: TGCAGTGCTAGAGCTGGCAGGGGGAAAGAGACCCAGTACTTC. This codes for CSARAGRGKETQYF.

This clonotype was seen ten or more times. This chain links TRBV5-1 with TRBJ2-7, with 8 bases fitting TRBD2. The CDR3 contains 15 residues. V lost 0 bases to trimming and J lost 4 bases; unmatched junction nucleotides: 6. The germline CDR1 and CDR2 sequences are SGHRS and YFSETQ. The DNA for the CDR3 is TGCGCCAGCAGCTTGGTGAGCGGGGGTGATTACGAGCAGTACTTC. As protein: CASSLVSGGDYEQYF.

The rearrangement joins TRBV4-2 to TRBJ2-2, with TRBD2 identical over 7 bases. Per the germline V gene, CDR1 is LGHNA and CDR2 is YNFKEQ. Trimming cost V 0 bases and J 1 base; bases outside gene matches: 8. This CDR3 contains 18 residues. The CDR3 is CASSQEAAGLGNTGELFF. The CDR3 DNA follows: TGTGCCAGCAGCCAAGAGGCGGCAGGACTAGGGAACACCGGGGAGCTGTTTTTT.